This T cell receptor beta chain stems from a study of T cell changes during pregnancy in multiple sclerosis (dated by TCRdb to between 2018 and 2020). About the investigation overall: In women with multiple sclerosis, the researchers looked at how the T cell repertoire shifted as pregnancy progressed.

Library method: the immunoSEQ multiplex PCR assay. TCRdb holds this immuneACCESS table with in-frame rearrangements only. Some clones are missing; in checked studies, unresolved V genes explain under half, and the rest has no known cause. In this sample the table shows more than 75,000 clones, roughly 91% of which occur a single time. More than 0.9% of the sample comes from the top ten. As to this clone: Which antigen it targets is not known. Qualities for individual bases were not recorded, and no much larger clone is one base off.

Sequences were derived from peripheral blood, sampled in the first trimester of pregnancy. This receptor was obtained from a female donor with multiple sclerosis, enrolled in a pregnancy study.

The DNA sequence follows: TGTGCCAGCAGTGCCCTGACTAGCGGGGGCCTCGGCGATACGCAGTATTTT. Translation gives CASSALTSGGLGDTQYF. Rearrangement joined TRBV6-1 to TRBJ2-3; 12 junctional bases match TRBD2. The CDR3, cysteine through phenylalanine, is 17 amino acids long. Only CDR3 DNA remains: 51 bases, in frame from the first base. Trimming leaves V shorter by 4 bases and J shorter by 6 bases, with the junction holding 11 bases beyond the gene matches. CDR1 and CDR2 (MNHNS, SASEGT) derive from the germline V gene.